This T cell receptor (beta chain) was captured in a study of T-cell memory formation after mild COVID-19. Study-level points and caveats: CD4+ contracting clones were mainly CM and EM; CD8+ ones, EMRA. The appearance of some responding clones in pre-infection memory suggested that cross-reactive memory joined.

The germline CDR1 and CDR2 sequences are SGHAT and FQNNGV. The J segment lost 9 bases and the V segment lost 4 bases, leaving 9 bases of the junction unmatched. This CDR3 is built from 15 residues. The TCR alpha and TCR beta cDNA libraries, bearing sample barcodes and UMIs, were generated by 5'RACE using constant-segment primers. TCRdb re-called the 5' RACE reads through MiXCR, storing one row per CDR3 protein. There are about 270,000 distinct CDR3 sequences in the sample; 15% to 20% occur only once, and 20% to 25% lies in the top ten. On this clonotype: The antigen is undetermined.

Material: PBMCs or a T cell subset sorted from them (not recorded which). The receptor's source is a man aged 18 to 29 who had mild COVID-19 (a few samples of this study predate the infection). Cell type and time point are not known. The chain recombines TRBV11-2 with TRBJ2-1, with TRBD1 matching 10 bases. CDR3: CASSSRDRGLVEQFF. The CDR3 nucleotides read TGTGCCAGCAGCTCACGAGACAGGGGGCTGGTTGAGCAGTTCTTC.